Listed here is a single T cell receptor beta chain. As defined, naive CD8 cells were CD45RO-negative and positively selected for CCR7, with terminally differentiated effector memory CD45RA+ cells excluded. This entry is derived from a study of shared clonotypes between healthy human individuals. CDR3 size: 13 residues. The assay was immunoSEQ multiplex PCR, and TCRdb's table has in-frame clones only and misses some. The profile shows just over 2,000,000 clones, 85% to 95% of them singletons. This chain uses TRBV1 with TRBJ2-7; the table gives TRBD2 as D, unverified against the DNA. TRBV1 is a pseudogene segment. This TCR came from a man younger than 30 in good health. Sequencing input: naive CD8+ T cells sorted from blood. Here the CDR3 DNA reads TGCACCAGCAGCCAAGATCTAGGGCGGGAGAACTACTTC. Translating it yields CTSSQDLGRENYF.